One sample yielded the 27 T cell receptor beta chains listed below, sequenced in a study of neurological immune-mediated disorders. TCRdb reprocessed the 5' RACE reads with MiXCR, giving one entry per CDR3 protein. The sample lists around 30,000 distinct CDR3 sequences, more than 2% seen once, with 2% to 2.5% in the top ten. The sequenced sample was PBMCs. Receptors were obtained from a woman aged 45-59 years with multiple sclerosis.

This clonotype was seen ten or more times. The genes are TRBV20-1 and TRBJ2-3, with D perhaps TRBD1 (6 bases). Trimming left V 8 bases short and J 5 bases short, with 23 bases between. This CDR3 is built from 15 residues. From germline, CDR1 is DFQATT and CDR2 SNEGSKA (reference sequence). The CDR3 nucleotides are TGCAGTCCCCACAGGGACCTGGACCGGGGAGATACGCAGTATTTT. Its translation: CSPHRDLDRGDTQYF.

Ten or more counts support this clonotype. The CDR3 coding sequence is TGCAGCGTCGAAAGACAGATTGAAGCTTTCTTT. This sequence encodes CSVERQIEAFF. The chain employs TRBV29-1 and TRBJ1-1, with D possibly TRBD1 on 5 matching bases. V was shortened by 6 bases and J by 7 bases, with 12 bases between the two germline ends. Per germline, CDR1 SQVTM and CDR2 ANQGSEA. This CDR3 has 11 residues. The full variable domain, with the rest looked up from reference TRBV29-1 and TRBJ1-1, is SAVISQKPSRDICQRGTSLTIQCQVDSQVTMMFWYRQQPGQSLTLIATANQGSEATYESGFVIDKFPISRPNLTFSTLTVSNMSPEDSSIYLCSVERQIEAFFGQGTRLTVV.

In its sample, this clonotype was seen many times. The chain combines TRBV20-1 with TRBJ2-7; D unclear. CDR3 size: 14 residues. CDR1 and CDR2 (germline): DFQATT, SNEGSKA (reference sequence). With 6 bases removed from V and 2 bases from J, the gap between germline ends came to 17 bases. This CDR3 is CSALPGPEPYEQYF. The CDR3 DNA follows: TGCAGTGCCTTACCAGGTCCTGAGCCCTACGAGCAGTACTTC.

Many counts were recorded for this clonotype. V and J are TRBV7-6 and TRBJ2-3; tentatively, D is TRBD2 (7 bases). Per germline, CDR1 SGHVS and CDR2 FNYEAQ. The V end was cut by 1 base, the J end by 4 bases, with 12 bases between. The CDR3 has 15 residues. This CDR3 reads CASSLGGGTADTQYF. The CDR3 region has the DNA TGTGCCAGCAGCTTAGGCGGGGGCACGGCAGATACGCAGTATTTT.

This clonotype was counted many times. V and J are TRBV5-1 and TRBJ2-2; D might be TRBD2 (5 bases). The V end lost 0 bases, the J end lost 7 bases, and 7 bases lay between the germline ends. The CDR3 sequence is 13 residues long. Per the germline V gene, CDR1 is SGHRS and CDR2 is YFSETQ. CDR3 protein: CASSLAGNGELFF. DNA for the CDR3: TGCGCCAGCAGCTTGGCCGGGAACGGGGAGCTGTTTTTT.

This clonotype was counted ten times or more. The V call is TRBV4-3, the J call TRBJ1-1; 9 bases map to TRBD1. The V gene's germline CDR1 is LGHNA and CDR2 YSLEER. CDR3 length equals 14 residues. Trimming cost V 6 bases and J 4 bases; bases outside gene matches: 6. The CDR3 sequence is CASRPTGGPTEAFF. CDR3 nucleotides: TGCGCCAGCAGACCAACAGGGGGCCCCACTGAAGCTTTCTTT.

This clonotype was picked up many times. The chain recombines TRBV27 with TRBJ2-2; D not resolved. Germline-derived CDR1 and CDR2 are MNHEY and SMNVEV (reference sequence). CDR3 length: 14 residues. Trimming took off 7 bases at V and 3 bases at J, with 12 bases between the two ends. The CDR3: CASNRVGYTGELFF. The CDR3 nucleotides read TGTGCCAGCAACCGGGTCGGGTACACCGGGGAGCTGTTTTTT.

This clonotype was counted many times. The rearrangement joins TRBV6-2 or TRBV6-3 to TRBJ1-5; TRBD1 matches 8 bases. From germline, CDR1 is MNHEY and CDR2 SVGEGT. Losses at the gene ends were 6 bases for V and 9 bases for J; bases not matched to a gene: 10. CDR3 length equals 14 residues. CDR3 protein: CASRGQGPWGPQHF. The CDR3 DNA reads TGTGCCAGCAGAGGACAGGGCCCCTGGGGGCCCCAGCATTTT.

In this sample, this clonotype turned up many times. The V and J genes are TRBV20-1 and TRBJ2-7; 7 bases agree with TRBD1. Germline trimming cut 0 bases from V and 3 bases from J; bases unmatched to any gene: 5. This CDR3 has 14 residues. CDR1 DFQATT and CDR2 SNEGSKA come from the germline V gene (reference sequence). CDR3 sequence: CSARETGKGYEQYF. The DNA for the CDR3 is TGCAGTGCTAGAGAGACAGGGAAAGGCTACGAGCAGTACTTC.

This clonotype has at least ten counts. The CDR3 loop reads CASSSPGTGNIQYF. The CDR3 nucleotides read TGTGCCAGCAGCTCCCCGGGGACGGGAAACATTCAGTACTTC. The chain joins TRBV7-2 to TRBJ2-4; D might be TRBD1 or TRBD2, each matching 5 bases. The germline gives CDR1 SGHTA, CDR2 FQGNSA. V shed 4 bases and J shed 6 bases, with 13 bases lying between them. CDR3 size: 14 residues.

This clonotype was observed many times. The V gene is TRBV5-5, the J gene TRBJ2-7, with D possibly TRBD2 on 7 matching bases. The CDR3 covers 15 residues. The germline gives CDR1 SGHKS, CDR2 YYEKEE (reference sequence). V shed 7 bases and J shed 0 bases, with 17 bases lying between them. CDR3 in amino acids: CASFPRGANSYEQYF. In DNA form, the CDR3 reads TGTGCCAGCTTCCCCCGGGGGGCCAACTCCTACGAGCAGTACTTC.

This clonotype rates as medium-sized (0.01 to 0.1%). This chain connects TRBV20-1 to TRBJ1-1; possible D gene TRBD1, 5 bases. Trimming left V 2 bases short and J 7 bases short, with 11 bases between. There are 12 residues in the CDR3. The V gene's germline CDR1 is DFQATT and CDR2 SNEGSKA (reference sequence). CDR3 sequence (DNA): TGCAGTGCTAGACGGGACGGGGTTGAAGCTTTCTTT. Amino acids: CSARRDGVEAFF.

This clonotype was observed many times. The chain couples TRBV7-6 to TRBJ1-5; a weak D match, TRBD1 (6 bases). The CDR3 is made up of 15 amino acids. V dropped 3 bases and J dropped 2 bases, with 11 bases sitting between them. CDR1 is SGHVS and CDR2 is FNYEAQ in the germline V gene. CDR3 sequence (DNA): TGTGCCAGCAGCTTTCAACAGGGTGGCAATCAGCCCCAGCATTTT. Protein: CASSFQQGGNQPQHF.

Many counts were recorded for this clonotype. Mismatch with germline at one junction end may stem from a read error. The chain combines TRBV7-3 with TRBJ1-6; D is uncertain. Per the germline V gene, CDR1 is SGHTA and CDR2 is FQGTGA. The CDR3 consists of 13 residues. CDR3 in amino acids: CASSLDGNSPLNF. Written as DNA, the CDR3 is TGTGCCAGCAGCCTGGACGGTAATTCACCCCTCAACTTT.

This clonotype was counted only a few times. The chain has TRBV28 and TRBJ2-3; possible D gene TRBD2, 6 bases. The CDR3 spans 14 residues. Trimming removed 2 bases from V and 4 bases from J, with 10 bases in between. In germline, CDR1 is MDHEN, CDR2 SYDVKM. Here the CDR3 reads CASSLDSGADTQYF. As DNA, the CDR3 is TGTGCCAGCAGTTTAGACTCGGGGGCAGATACGCAGTATTTT.

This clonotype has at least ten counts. The CDR3 sequence: CASSPRTSYEQYF. For the CDR3, the DNA is TGTGCCAGCAGCCCCCGGACCTCCTACGAGCAGTACTTC. J is TRBJ2-7 and V is TRBV7-9, with no clear D. The ends were cut back, 5 bases at V and 0 bases at J, with 8 bases in the middle. This CDR3 is built from 13 residues. Per the germline V gene, CDR1 is SEHNR and CDR2 is FQNEAQ (reference sequence).

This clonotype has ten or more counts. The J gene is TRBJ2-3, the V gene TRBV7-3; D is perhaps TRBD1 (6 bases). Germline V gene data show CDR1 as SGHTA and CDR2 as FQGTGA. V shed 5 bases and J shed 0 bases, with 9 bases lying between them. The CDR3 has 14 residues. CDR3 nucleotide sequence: TGTGCCAGCAGCCGCCAGGGGAGCACAGATACGCAGTATTTT. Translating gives CASSRQGSTDTQYF.

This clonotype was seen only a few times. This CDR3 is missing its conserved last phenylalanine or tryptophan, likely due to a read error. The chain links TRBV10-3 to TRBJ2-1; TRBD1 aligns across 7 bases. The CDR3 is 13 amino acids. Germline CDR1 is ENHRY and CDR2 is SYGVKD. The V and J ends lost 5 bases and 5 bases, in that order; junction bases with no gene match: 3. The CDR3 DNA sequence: TGTGCCATCAGTCAACAGGGGAACAATGAGCAGTTCTGC. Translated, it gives CAISQQGNNEQFC.

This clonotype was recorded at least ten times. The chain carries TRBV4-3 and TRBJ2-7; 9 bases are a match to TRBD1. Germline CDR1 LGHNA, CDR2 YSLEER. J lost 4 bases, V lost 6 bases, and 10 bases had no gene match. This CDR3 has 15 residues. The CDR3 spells CASRLNRDREYEQYF. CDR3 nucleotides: TGCGCCAGCAGACTTAACCGGGACAGGGAGTACGAGCAGTACTTC.

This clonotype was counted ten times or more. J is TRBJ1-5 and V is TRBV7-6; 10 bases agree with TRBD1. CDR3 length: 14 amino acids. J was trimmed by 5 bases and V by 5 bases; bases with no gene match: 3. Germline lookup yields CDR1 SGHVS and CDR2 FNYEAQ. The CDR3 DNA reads TGTGCCAGCAGCCGGACAGGGGGGGATCAGCCCCAGCATTTT. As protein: CASSRTGGDQPQHF. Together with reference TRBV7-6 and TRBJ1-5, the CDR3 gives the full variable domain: GAGVSQSPRYKVTKRGQDVALRCDPISGHVSLYWYRQALGQGPEFLTYFNYEAQQDKSGLPNDRFSAERPEGSISTLTIQRTEQRDSAMYRCASSRTGGDQPQHFGDGTRLSIL.

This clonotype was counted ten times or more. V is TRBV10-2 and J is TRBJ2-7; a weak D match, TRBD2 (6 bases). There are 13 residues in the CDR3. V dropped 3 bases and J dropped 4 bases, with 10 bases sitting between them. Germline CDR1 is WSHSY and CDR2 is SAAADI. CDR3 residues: CASSDLGGYEQYF. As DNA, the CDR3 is TGCGCCAGCAGTGACCTCGGGGGATACGAGCAGTACTTC.

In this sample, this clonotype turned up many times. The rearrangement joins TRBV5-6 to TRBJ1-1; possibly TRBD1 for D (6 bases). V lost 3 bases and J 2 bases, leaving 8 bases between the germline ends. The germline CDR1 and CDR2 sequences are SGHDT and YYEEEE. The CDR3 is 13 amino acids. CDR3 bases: TGTGCCAGCAGCTGGACAGACAACACTGAAGCTTTCTTT. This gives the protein CASSWTDNTEAFF.

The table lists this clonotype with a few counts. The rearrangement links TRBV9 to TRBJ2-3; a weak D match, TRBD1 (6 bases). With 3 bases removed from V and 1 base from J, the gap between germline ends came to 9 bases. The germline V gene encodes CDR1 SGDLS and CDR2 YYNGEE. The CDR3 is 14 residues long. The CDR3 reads CASSGYRGTDTQYF. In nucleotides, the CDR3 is TGTGCCAGCAGCGGATACAGGGGCACAGATACGCAGTATTTT.

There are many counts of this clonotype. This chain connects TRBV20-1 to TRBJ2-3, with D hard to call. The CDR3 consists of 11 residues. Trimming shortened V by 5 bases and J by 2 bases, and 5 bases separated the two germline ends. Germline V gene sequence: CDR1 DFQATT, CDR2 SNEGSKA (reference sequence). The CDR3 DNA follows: TGCAGTGCTCGGTACACAGATACGCAGTATTTT. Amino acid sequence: CSARYTDTQYF.

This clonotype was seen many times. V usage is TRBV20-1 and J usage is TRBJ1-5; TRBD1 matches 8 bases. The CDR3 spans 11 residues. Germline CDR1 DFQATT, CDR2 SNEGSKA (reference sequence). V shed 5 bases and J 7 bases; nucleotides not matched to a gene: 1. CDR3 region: CSAYRGQPQHF. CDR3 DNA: TGCAGTGCTTACAGGGGGCAGCCCCAGCATTTT.

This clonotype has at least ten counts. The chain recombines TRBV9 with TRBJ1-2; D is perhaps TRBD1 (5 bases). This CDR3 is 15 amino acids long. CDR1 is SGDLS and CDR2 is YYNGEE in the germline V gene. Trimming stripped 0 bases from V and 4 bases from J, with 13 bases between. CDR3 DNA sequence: TGTGCCAGCAGCGTAGGAAATGCAGGGATCTATGGCTACACCTTC. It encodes CASSVGNAGIYGYTF.

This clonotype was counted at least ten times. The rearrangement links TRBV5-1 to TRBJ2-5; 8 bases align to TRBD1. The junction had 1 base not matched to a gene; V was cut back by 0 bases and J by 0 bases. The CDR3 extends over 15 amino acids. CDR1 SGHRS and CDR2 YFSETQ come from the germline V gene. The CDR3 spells CASSLDRGNQETQYF. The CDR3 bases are TGCGCCAGCAGCTTGGACAGGGGGAACCAAGAGACCCAGTACTTC.